This T cell receptor beta chain was obtained from a study of beta chain features in type 1 diabetes. Findings and caveats of the study: People with Type 1 diabetes carried modestly yet significantly shorter TCRB CDR3s in all four CD4+ subsets. In these data, an HLA type influence on TCRB rearrangement remained unresolved.

Germline V lookup: CDR1 LNHDA, CDR2 SQIVND (reference sequence). This CDR3 has 12 residues. V lost 5 bases and J lost 3, with 8 bases in between. This clone showed up just a few times. Its antigen is currently unknown. Reverse transcribing all isolated RNA meant expressed TCRB transcripts were sequenced. TCRdb's table, derived via immunoSEQ multiplex PCR, lists solely in-frame clones and lacks some. The sample comprises about 230,000 clones, roughly 17% of which are singletons, and more than 0.075% rests with the top ten. This TCR was sampled from a man aged 30-40 years with type 1 diabetes. The V gene is TRBV19, the J gene TRBJ2-7; possibly TRBD1 for D (5 bases). Material for sequencing was naive CD4+ T cells from blood. The CDR3 protein is CASSVDSYEQYF. CDR3 bases: TGTGCCAGTAGTGTCGACAGCTACGAGCAGTACTTC.